This T cell receptor (beta chain) is drawn from a study of T cell responses to AZD1222 COVID-19 vaccine. This table comes from immunoSEQ multiplex PCR, and its TCRdb copy is limited to in-frame clones, with some not included. The sample contains about 160,000 clones, approximately 90% of which appear only once. Trimming cost V 9 bases and J 5 bases, with 14 bases left between them. This CDR3 is 12 amino acids long. Germline CDR1 LNHDA, CDR2 SQIVND (reference sequence). The source material was peripheral blood, sampled 28 days after the second AZD1222 dose. This clonotype was obtained from an adult who received the AZD1222 COVID-19 vaccine. The V and J genes are TRBV19 and TRBJ2-7; unclear D gene. The CDR3 here is CARPAPADEQYF. CDR3 in DNA: TGTGCCAGGCCGGCGCCGGCGGACGAGCAGTACTTC.